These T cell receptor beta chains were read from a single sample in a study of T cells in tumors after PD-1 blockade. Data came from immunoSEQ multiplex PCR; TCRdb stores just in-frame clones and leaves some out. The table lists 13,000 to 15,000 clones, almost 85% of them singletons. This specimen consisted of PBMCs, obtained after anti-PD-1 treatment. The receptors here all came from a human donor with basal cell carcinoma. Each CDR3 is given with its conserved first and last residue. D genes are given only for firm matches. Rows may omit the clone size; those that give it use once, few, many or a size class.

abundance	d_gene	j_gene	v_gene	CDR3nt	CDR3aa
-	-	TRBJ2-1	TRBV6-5	TGTGCCAGCAGTTACTCGATAGGGGTCAATGAGCAGTTCTTC	CASSYSIGVNEQFF
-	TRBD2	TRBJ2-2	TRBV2	TGTGCCAGCAAGAGAGGCGGGAGGGAGAACACCGGGGAGCTGTTTTTT	CASKRGGRENTGELFF
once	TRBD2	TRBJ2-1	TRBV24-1	TGTCCCACCTGTCACGGGGGGGCGGGGGCGGGGAGCTCCTACAATGAGCAGTTCTTC	CPTCHGGAGAGSSYNEQFF
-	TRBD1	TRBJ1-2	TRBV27	TGTGCCAGCAGGCTGACAGGGTTGGGTGGCTACACCTTC	CASRLTGLGGYTF
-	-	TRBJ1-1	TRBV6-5	TGTGCCAGCAGCCCAGGGGTTTTGACTGAAGCTTTCTTT	CASSPGVLTEAFF
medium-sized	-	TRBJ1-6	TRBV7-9	TGTGCCAGCAGCTCAGACAGCAGCTCCTATAATTCACCCCTCCACTTT	CASSSDSSSYNSPLHF
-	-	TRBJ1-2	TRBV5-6	TGTGCCAGCAGCTTGGGGGGACTTGCCGATGGCTACACCTTC	CASSLGGLADGYTF
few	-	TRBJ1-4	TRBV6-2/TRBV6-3	TGTGCCAGCAGTTACGCCCGGGGCCGGGATGAAAAACTGTTTTTT	CASSYARGRDEKLFF
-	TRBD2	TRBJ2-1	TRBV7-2	TGTGCCAGCAGCTTCACTAGCGGGAGGGGCTGGGGTGAGCAGTTCTTC	CASSFTSGRGWGEQFF
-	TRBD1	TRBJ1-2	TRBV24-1	TGTGCCACCAGTGGCCCGGGACAGGGTGGTGGCTACACCTTC	CATSGPGQGGGYTF
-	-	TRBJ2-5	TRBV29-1	TGCAGCGTATCCCTTCGGGGGTGGGGTTTGACAGAGACCCAGTACTTC	CSVSLRGWGLTETQYF
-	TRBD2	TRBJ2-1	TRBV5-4	TGTGCCAGCAGCCCGCCGCGGGGGGAATACAATGAGCAGTTCTTC	CASSPPRGEYNEQFF
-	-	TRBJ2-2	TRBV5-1	TGCGCCAGCAGCTTGGGTAGCAGGGGCACCGGGGAGCTGTTTTTT	CASSLGSRGTGELFF
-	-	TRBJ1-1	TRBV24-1	TGTGCCACCAGTGAAAACAGGTACACTGAAGCTTTCTTT	CATSENRYTEAFF
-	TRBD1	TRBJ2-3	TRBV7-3	TGTGCCAGCAGCTCGGACGGACAGGGGGCAGATACGCAGTATTTT	CASSSDGQGADTQYF
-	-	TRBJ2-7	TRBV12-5	TGTGCTTGGGCGCATGAGGGTTCCTACGAGCAGTACTTC	CAWAHEGSYEQYF
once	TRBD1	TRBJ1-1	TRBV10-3	TGTGCCATCAGTGATGGACAGGGGCACTTTGACACTGAAGCTTTCTTT	CAISDGQGHFDTEAFF
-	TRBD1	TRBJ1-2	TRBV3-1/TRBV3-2	TGTGCCAGCAGCAGAGGACAGGGAATTCGGTACACCTTC	CASSRGQGIRYTF
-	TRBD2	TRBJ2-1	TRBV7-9	TGTGCCAGCAGCTTTGGACTAGCGGGACGCTTGTTCTTC	CASSFGLAGRLFF
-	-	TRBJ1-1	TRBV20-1	TGCAGTGCTACCGACCAAACTGAAGCTTTCTTT	CSATDQTEAFF
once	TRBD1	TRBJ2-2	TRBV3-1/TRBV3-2	TGTGCCAGCAGCCACGGACAGGGATCGACCGGGGAGCTGTTTTTT	CASSHGQGSTGELFF
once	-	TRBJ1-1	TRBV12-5	TGTGCTAGTGGTTCGGGCATGAACACTGAAGCTTTCTTT	CASGSGMNTEAFF